Below are 29 T cell receptor beta chains sequenced from a single sample in a study of cytomegalovirus exposure and HLA in healthy donors. With 60 Vbeta and 13 Jbeta primers, the PCR was carried out. Repertoires were generated with immunoSEQ multiplex PCR, while TCRdb's copy carries only in-frame clones and drops some. The sample has around 140,000 clones, about 84% seen once. The sample was PBMCs. All receptors come from a woman in her 40s in good health and CMV-seropositive.

The chain links TRBV7-6 to TRBJ2-5; 9 nucleotides line up with TRBD2. The junction had 7 bases not matched to a gene; V was cut back by 2 bases and J by 3 bases. The CDR3 runs to 16 residues. The germline V gene has CDR1 SGHVS and CDR2 FNYEAQ. The chain's CDR3 is CASSLNSGSSKETQYF. CDR3 in DNA: TGTGCCAGCAGCTTAAATAGCGGGAGTTCGAAAGAGACCCAGTACTTC.

This chain's CDR3 is CSASDTSIYGYTF. The CDR3 DNA reads as TGCAGCGCCTCGGACACGTCTATCTATGGCTACACCTTC. The chain uses TRBV29-1 and TRBJ1-2; D perhaps matches TRBD1 (5 bases). The CDR3 is 13 amino acids. The germline V gene has CDR1 SQVTM and CDR2 ANQGSEA. V lost 7 bases, J lost 4 bases, and 16 bases lay in between.

The CDR3 loop is CASSFRGVSYNEQFF. The CDR3 DNA reads as TGTGCCAGCAGCTTTCGCGGGGTATCCTACAATGAGCAGTTCTTC. The gene calls are TRBV11-2 and TRBJ2-1; tentatively, D is TRBD2 (6 bases). Trimming removed 3 bases from V and 1 base from J, with 10 bases in between. Germline CDR1 reads SGHAT; CDR2 reads FQNNGV. This CDR3 comprises 15 residues.

The V call is TRBV28, the J call TRBJ1-4; weak D call: TRBD1 (6 bases). The V gene lost 2 bases and the J gene lost 3 bases, with 13 bases spanning the gap. This CDR3 is 16 amino acids long. The germline V gene encodes CDR1 MDHEN and CDR2 SYDVKM. The CDR3 DNA is TGTGCCAGCAGTTTACGGGGGGGGGCGGCTAATGAAAAACTGTTTTTT. Encoded protein: CASSLRGGAANEKLFF.

V is TRBV10-3 and J is TRBJ2-5; D gene ambiguous. The CDR3 is 13 amino acids. Trimming removed 5 bases from V and 3 bases from J, with 10 bases in between. Germline lookup yields CDR1 ENHRY and CDR2 SYGVKD. In nucleotides, the CDR3 is TGTGCCATCAGTCAAAATACAGAAGAGACCCAGTACTTC. This encodes CAISQNTEETQYF.

This clone was counted only a few times. This rearrangement joins TRBV5-1 to TRBJ2-7, with TRBD1 identical over 9 bases. This CDR3 spans 14 amino acids. Germline V lookup: CDR1 SGHRS, CDR2 YFSETQ. Trimming took 3 bases from V and 1 from J; bases not matched to a gene: 2. The CDR3 DNA follows: TGCGCCAGCAGCTCCGGGACAGGGTCCTACGAGCAGTACTTC. Its protein is CASSSGTGSYEQYF.

The V call is TRBV5-1, the J call TRBJ2-7; a weak D match, TRBD2 (6 bases). Germline CDR1 is SGHRS and CDR2 is YFSETQ. This CDR3 is built from 14 residues. Trimming stripped 4 bases from V and 0 bases from J, with 11 bases between. The CDR3 here is CASSDTSSSYEQYF. CDR3 sequence (DNA): TGCGCCAGCAGCGACACTAGCAGCTCCTACGAGCAGTACTTC.

The J gene is TRBJ2-3, the V gene TRBV7-6; perhaps TRBD1 as D (6 bases). This CDR3 region has 14 residues. Trimming removed 5 bases from V and 3 bases from J, with 12 bases in between. Germline CDR1 reads SGHVS; CDR2 reads FNYEAQ. The CDR3 spells CASSQQGRTDTQYF. The CDR3 DNA reads TGTGCCAGCAGCCAACAGGGAAGGACAGATACGCAGTATTTT.

The gene calls are TRBV5-1 and TRBJ2-1; 7 bases are a match to TRBD2. The junction had 10 bases not matched to a gene; V was cut back by 7 bases and J by 0 bases. There are 16 residues in the CDR3. Germline lookup yields CDR1 SGHRS and CDR2 YFSETQ. The CDR3 loop reads CASGGDQGSSYNEQFF. CDR3 sequence (DNA): TGCGCCAGCGGGGGGGATCAGGGCTCCTCCTACAATGAGCAGTTCTTC.

The gene calls are TRBV9 and TRBJ1-4; D might be TRBD1 (6 bases). This CDR3 has 16 amino acids. V lost 3 bases to trimming and J lost 5 bases, with 17 bases between them. Looked up from germline, CDR1 is SGDLS and CDR2 is YYNGEE. The CDR3 loop reads CASSATGQSLNEKLFF. DNA for the CDR3: TGTGCCAGCAGCGCCACCGGACAGTCGCTAAATGAAAAACTGTTTTTT. Drawing the rest from reference TRBV9 and TRBJ1-4, the complete variable domain is DSGVTQTPKHLITATGQRVTLRCSPRSGDLSVYWYQQSLDQGLQFLIQYYNGEERAKGNILERFSAQQFPDLHSELNLSSLELGDSALYFCASSATGQSLNEKLFFGSGTQLSVL.

The sample holds one count of this clone. J is TRBJ2-7 and V is TRBV5-1; possibly TRBD1 for D (5 bases). Trimming shortened V by 4 bases and J by 10 bases, and 12 bases separated the two germline ends. Per the germline V gene, CDR1 is SGHRS and CDR2 is YFSETQ. CDR3 length equals 11 residues. CDR3 loop: CASSEDIFQYF. For the CDR3, the DNA is TGCGCCAGCAGCGAGGACATCTTCCAGTACTTC.

The genes are TRBV2 and TRBJ1-1; possible D gene TRBD1, 5 bases. Germline values: CDR1 SNHLY, CDR2 FYNNEI. The V gene lost 4 bases and the J gene lost 5 bases, with 11 bases spanning the gap. The CDR3 extends over 13 amino acids. The CDR3 region has the DNA TGTGCCAGCAGTGTGGGGGGTAGGACTGAAGCTTTCTTT. Translated: CASSVGGRTEAFF.

The rearrangement joins TRBV4-1 to TRBJ1-5; D gene ambiguous. This CDR3 is built from 14 residues. V shed 6 bases and J shed 3 bases, with 12 bases lying between them. Germline V CDR1 and CDR2: MGHRA, YSYEKL. In DNA form, the CDR3 reads TGCGCCAGCAGTCTTACAGAATTCAATCAGCCCCAGCATTTT. Protein product: CASSLTEFNQPQHF.

This chain joins TRBV6-5 and TRBJ1-2; D ambiguous. CDR3 length: 11 residues. Per the germline V gene, CDR1 is MNHEY and CDR2 is SVGAGI. The germline V and J ends were trimmed by 10 bases and 6 bases, with 12 bases remaining between them. CDR3 sequence reads: CATGGRNGYTF. DNA for the CDR3: TGTGCCACTGGAGGGCGCAATGGCTACACCTTC.

This clone is a singleton in its sample. The V and J genes are TRBV30 and TRBJ2-1; D call uncertain. The CDR3 consists of 15 residues. V was shortened by 0 bases and J by 0 bases, with 9 bases between the two germline ends. CDR1 is GTSNPN and CDR2 is SVGIG in the germline V gene (reference sequence). The CDR3 region has the DNA TGTGCCTGGAGTGTAGCGCCAAGCTCCTACAATGAGCAGTTCTTC. It encodes CAWSVAPSSYNEQFF.

The chain has TRBV7-6 and TRBJ2-3, with a tentative D call TRBD2 (5 bases). Germline loops: CDR1 SGHVS, CDR2 FNYEAQ. The V and J ends lost 2 bases and 10 bases respectively, with 10 bases between them. The CDR3 has 12 residues. For the CDR3, the DNA is TGTGCCAGCAGCTTAAATGAGGGCGCGCAGTATTTT. As protein: CASSLNEGAQYF.

This clone was counted a few times. The CDR3 spells CASSETVGNTEAFF. The DNA for the CDR3 is TGTGCCAGCAGTGAGACAGTAGGGAACACTGAAGCTTTCTTT. This chain joins TRBV6-5 and TRBJ1-1, with D maybe TRBD1 (5 bases). V was pared by 5 bases and J by 1 base, with 11 bases between. The CDR3 consists of 14 residues. Per the germline V gene, CDR1 is MNHEY and CDR2 is SVGAGI.

The rearrangement joins TRBV7-9 to TRBJ2-3, with 13 bases aligning to TRBD2. The V and J ends lost 5 bases and 8 bases, in that order; junction bases with no gene match: 4. The germline V gene encodes CDR1 SEHNR and CDR2 FQNEAQ (reference sequence). The CDR3 loop spans 14 amino acids. CDR3 residues: CASSPGTSGVTQYF. For the CDR3, the DNA is TGTGCCAGCAGCCCCGGGACTAGCGGGGTTACGCAGTATTTT.

This clone was observed a few times. Other DNA sequences from this sample encode an identical CDR3 as well. The V call is TRBV6-5, the J call TRBJ1-5; D possibly corresponds to TRBD1 (6 bases). Germline-derived CDR1 and CDR2 are MNHEY and SVGAGI. The CDR3 loop spans 13 amino acids. The V gene lost 5 bases and the J gene lost 6 bases, with 11 bases spanning the gap. The CDR3 coding sequence is TGTGCCAGCAGTGGGACAACGGGTCAGCCCCAGCATTTT. Amino acids: CASSGTTGQPQHF.

The J gene is TRBJ2-2, the V gene TRBV5-1; 8 nucleotides agree with TRBD1. CDR1 and CDR2 (germline): SGHRS, YFSETQ. CDR3 length: 18 residues. After removal of 7 bases from V and 0 bases from J, the junction contained 14 bases not matched to a gene. CDR3: CASWTQGARGTNTGELFF. The CDR3 DNA is TGCGCCAGCTGGACTCAGGGGGCGCGAGGGACGAACACCGGGGAGCTGTTTTTT.

V usage is TRBV28 and J usage is TRBJ1-2, with 10 positions matching TRBD1. CDR1 MDHEN and CDR2 SYDVKM come from the germline V gene. The CDR3 totals 14 residues. The V gene end was trimmed by 6 bases and the J gene end by 8 bases; junction bases not matched to a gene: 9. CDR3 amino acids: CASSPGQGGWGYTF. The CDR3 DNA reads as TGTGCCAGCAGCCCCGGACAGGGGGGTTGGGGCTACACCTTC.

CDR3 in DNA: TGTGCCAGCAGCTTAACTAGCCCTAGCGGTAACACCGGGGAGCTGTTTTTT. This codes for CASSLTSPSGNTGELFF. The chain joins TRBV7-3 to TRBJ2-2; 7 nucleotides align to TRBD2. Germline assignment: CDR1 SGHTA and CDR2 FQGTGA. CDR3 size: 17 residues. V trimming: 0 bases; J trimming: 2 bases; junction bases outside the gene matches: 6.

The chain employs TRBV7-6 and TRBJ2-2, with 9 nucleotides matching TRBD1. Germline CDR1 SGHVS, CDR2 FNYEAQ. V was pared by 3 bases and J by 5 bases, with 10 bases of the junction left unmatched. The CDR3 spans 17 residues. CDR3 sequence reads: CASSFTYRDRATGELFF. The CDR3 DNA is TGTGCCAGCAGCTTTACCTACCGGGACAGGGCAACCGGGGAGCTGTTTTTT.

V is TRBV4-2 and J is TRBJ2-5; TRBD2 matches at 9 bases. V lost 1 base to trimming and J lost 4 bases; unmatched junction nucleotides: 7. Germline V gives CDR1 LGHNA, CDR2 YNFKEQ. The CDR3 runs 16 residues. CDR3 sequence: CASSQVSAGGSETQYF. The CDR3 DNA reads TGTGCCAGCAGCCAAGTTTCGGCGGGAGGGTCAGAGACCCAGTACTTC.

In its sample, this clone was seen once. The chain employs TRBV2 and TRBJ2-5, with D unresolved. CDR1 is SNHLY, CDR2 FYNNEI, per germline. The CDR3 length is 13 residues. V was shortened by 6 bases and J by 1 base, with 9 bases between the two germline ends. The CDR3 DNA reads as TGTGCCAGCAGCGCCGAGATCCAAGAGACCCAGTACTTC. Amino acids: CASSAEIQETQYF.

The chain has TRBV10-2 and TRBJ1-4; TRBD1 might be the D (6 bases). V was pared by 8 bases and J by 4 bases, with 17 bases between. The CDR3 is made up of 15 amino acids. CDR1 is WSHSY and CDR2 is SAAADI in the germline V gene. CDR3 protein: CASSTGGTFNEKLFF. The CDR3, as DNA: TGCGCCAGCTCCACGGGGGGGACATTTAATGAAAAACTGTTTTTT.

The chain carries TRBV7-8 and TRBJ2-7; the D gene is possibly TRBD2 (6 bases). The length of the CDR3 is 16 residues. Germline CDR1 is SGHVS and CDR2 is FQNEAQ. V dropped 5 bases and J dropped 7 bases, with 24 bases sitting between them. DNA for the CDR3: TGTGCCAGCAGCGGTCGGTGGGCCGTCGGAGGGAAAGAGCAGTACTTC. Amino acids: CASSGRWAVGGKEQYF.

V gene TRBV10-3 combines with J gene TRBJ2-1, with 7 positions matching TRBD2. The J segment lost 9 bases and the V segment lost 3 bases, leaving 8 bases of the junction unmatched. The CDR3 has 14 amino acids. Germline assignment: CDR1 ENHRY and CDR2 SYGVKD. In nucleotides, the CDR3 is TGTGCCATCAGTGAACCCCCCGGGAGGCCTGAGCAGTTCTTC. This codes for CAISEPPGRPEQFF.

V usage is TRBV30 and J usage is TRBJ1-5; D gene unclear. V was shortened by 1 base and J by 4 bases, with 17 bases between the two germline ends. This CDR3 comprises 16 residues. Looked up from germline, CDR1 is GTSNPN and CDR2 is SVGIG (reference sequence). The CDR3 sequence is CAWSDAGSRGNQPQHF. The DNA of the CDR3 is TGTGCCTGGAGTGACGCGGGGAGTAGAGGGAATCAGCCCCAGCATTTT.